This T cell receptor beta chain was observed in a study of T cells after posttransplantation cyclophosphamide. TCRdb's copy holds only in-frame clones and misses some; the assay was immunoSEQ multiplex PCR. The sample lists 15,000 or so clones, roughly nine tenths occurring once. A marrow graft followed busulfan-fludarabine conditioning, with cyclophosphamide on days +3 and +4. Study results and caveats: TRB clonality was highly associated with recipient CMV seropositivity and reactivation. Later post-transplant blood repertoires were often dominated by donor CD8+ memory clones. Blood and skin or GI T cell repertoires showed limited TRB overlap.

Concerning this clone itself: Antigen unknown.

The source was CD4+ T cells sorted from blood, collected after allogeneic stem cell transplant with posttransplant cyclophosphamide. The receptor was derived from a male patient aged 60 to 75 who received an allogeneic stem cell transplant from a related donor and was CMV-positive. Among the T cells, some may be from the graft donor.

CDR3 coding DNA: TGTGCCAGCAGCTTAATTGGGCTCCCCGGGGAGCTGTTTTTT. Translation: CASSLIGLPGELFF. The V gene is TRBV7-8, the J gene TRBJ2-2; D remains ambiguous. With 2 bases removed from V and 6 bases from J, the gap between germline ends came to 10 bases. The CDR3 sequence is 14 residues long. The germline CDR1 and CDR2 sequences are SGHVS and FQNEAQ.